A single sample gave rise to the 17 T cell receptor beta chains below, sequenced in a study of T cells after yellow fever vaccination. Via MiXCR, TCRdb re-called the 5' RACE reads, giving one row per CDR3 protein. Of 510,000 or so distinct CDR3 sequences in the sample, over 15% were seen once. Sequences were derived from PBMCs, sampled 15 days after the yellow fever booster vaccination. The origin of the receptors is a man younger than 45 who received the YFV17D yellow fever vaccine.

This chain uses TRBV6-4 with TRBJ2-2, with no clear D. The CDR3 loop spans 13 amino acids. V dropped 8 bases and J dropped 8 bases, with 15 bases sitting between them. Germline V gene data show CDR1 as MRHNA and CDR2 as SNTAGT. The CDR3 spells CASASSLSGELFF. CDR3 coding DNA: TGTGCCAGCGCCTCCAGCTTGTCGGGGGAGCTGTTTTTT.

This clonotype was picked up a small number of times. The V call is TRBV3-1, the J call TRBJ2-5; D ambiguous. V lost 2 bases to trimming and J lost 0 bases, with 10 bases between them. The CDR3 is 15 residues long. Germline V gives CDR1 LGHDT, CDR2 YNNKEL (reference sequence). CDR3: CASSQFTWYQETQYF. The CDR3 nucleotides are TGTGCCAGCAGCCAATTTACTTGGTACCAAGAGACCCAGTACTTC.

The sample holds a few counts of this clonotype. The chain is built from TRBV7-2 and TRBJ1-5; D uncertain. CDR1 is SGHTA and CDR2 is FQGNSA in the germline V gene. This CDR3 has 15 residues. Trimming left V 5 bases short and J 4 bases short, with 15 bases between. The CDR3 region has the DNA TGTGCCAGCAGCCCCGAGGCGGGAATTAATCAGCCCCAGCATTTT. It encodes CASSPEAGINQPQHF. Full variable domain (outside the CDR3, taken from reference TRBV7-2 and TRBJ1-5): GAGVSQSPSNKVTEKGKDVELRCDPISGHTALYWYRQSLGQGLEFLIYFQGNSAPDKSGLPSDRFSAERTGGSVSTLTIQRTQQEDSAVYLCASSPEAGINQPQHFGDGTRLSIL.

Turning to this clonotype: Sequence at one end of the junction differs from germline and may be a read error. The chain employs TRBV9 and TRBJ2-1; tentatively, D is TRBD1 or TRBD2 (6 bases each). CDR3 length equals 16 residues. CDR1 and CDR2 (germline): SGDLS, YYNGEE. The CDR3: CASSGGGMGTIGEQFF. CDR3 coding DNA: TGTGCCAGTAGCGGCGGTGGGATGGGGACAATCGGGGAGCAGTTCTTC. Together with reference TRBV9 and TRBJ2-1, the CDR3 gives the full variable domain: DSGVTQTPKHLITATGQRVTLRCSPRSGDLSVYWYQQSLDQGLQFLIQYYNGEERAKGNILERFSAQQFPDLHSELNLSSLELGDSALYFCASSGGGMGTIGEQFFGPGTRLTVL.

This clonotype was seen a few times. This chain connects TRBV10-3 to TRBJ1-1; D not certain. CDR1 is ENHRY, CDR2 SYGVKD, per germline. The CDR3 length is 16 residues. The ends were cut back, 0 bases at V and 2 bases at J, with 13 bases in the middle. The CDR3 loop reads CAISESVSRANTEAFF. For the CDR3, the DNA is TGTGCCATCAGTGAGTCCGTCAGCCGGGCCAACACTGAAGCTTTCTTT.

This clonotype has more than one count but fewer than ten. This chain uses TRBV20-1 with TRBJ2-1; unclear D gene. V was pared by 4 bases and J by 3 bases, with 16 bases between. Germline V gene data show CDR1 as DFQATT and CDR2 as SNEGSKA (reference sequence). CDR3 size: 15 residues. CDR3 nucleotides: TGCAGTGCTAACTTAGTGGGGAAGCACTACAATGAGCAGTTCTTC. Translated: CSANLVGKHYNEQFF.

The V and J genes are TRBV12-3 or TRBV12-4 and TRBJ2-7; TRBD2 agrees at 11 bases. Unmatched junction bases numbered 5, after V lost 3 bases and J lost 7 bases. This CDR3 contains 14 residues. The CDR3: CASSLTSGNKEQYF. The DNA of the CDR3 is TGTGCCAGCAGTTTGACTAGCGGGAACAAAGAGCAGTACTTC.

J is TRBJ1-2 and V is TRBV7-2; D gene uncertain. Germline V CDR1 and CDR2: SGHTA, FQGNSA. The CDR3 sequence is 13 residues long. V lost 1 base and J lost 6, with 9 bases in between. The CDR3 spells CASSLVGFDGYTF. Here the CDR3 DNA reads TGTGCCAGCAGCTTAGTAGGGTTCGATGGCTACACCTTC.

This chain joins TRBV10-3 and TRBJ2-7; TRBD1 aligns across 7 bases. Trimming removed 10 bases from V and 3 bases from J; junction bases left unmatched: 3. CDR1 and CDR2 (germline): ENHRY, SYGVKD. CDR3 length: 11 residues. For the CDR3, the DNA is TGTGCCACGGGGACAGACTACGAGCAGTACTTC. Protein product: CATGTDYEQYF.

The chain carries TRBV29-1 and TRBJ2-6, with D maybe TRBD1 (6 bases). There are 13 residues in the CDR3. In germline, CDR1 is SQVTM, CDR2 ANQGSEA. V dropped 7 bases and J dropped 2 bases, with 9 bases sitting between them. CDR3 residues: CSATGTGANVLTF. For the CDR3, the DNA is TGCAGCGCCACAGGGACTGGGGCCAACGTCCTGACTTTC.

This clonotype was seen only once. This sequence joins TRBV28 and TRBJ2-5; perhaps TRBD1 as D (6 bases). The CDR3 covers 15 residues. Germline CDR1 is MDHEN and CDR2 is SYDVKM. Trimming shortened V by 9 bases and J by 2 bases, and 19 bases separated the two germline ends. The CDR3 sequence: CASRTPTGTQETQYF. In DNA, the CDR3 is TGTGCCAGTAGAACCCCAACAGGGACGCAAGAGACCCAGTACTTC.

The chain has TRBV12-3 or TRBV12-4 and TRBJ2-7, with D uncertain. Trimming removed 6 bases from V and 11 bases from J, with 20 bases in between. The CDR3 is made up of 13 amino acids. CDR3 DNA: TGTGCCAGCAGCCCAGACTCCCCTGAGCCGGAGTACTTC. It translates to CASSPDSPEPEYF.

CDR3 DNA: TGTGCCAGCAGTGATAATCTGTCGCCCCGCAATGAGCAGTTCTTC. Translating it yields CASSDNLSPRNEQFF. The rearrangement uses TRBV2 and TRBJ2-1; D gene ambiguous. The CDR3 sequence is 15 residues long. V was cut by 3 bases and J by 6 bases, with 15 bases left in between. Germline loops: CDR1 SNHLY, CDR2 FYNNEI. Supplemented by reference TRBV2 and TRBJ2-1, the full variable domain reads EPEVTQTPSHQVTQMGQEVILRCVPISNHLYFYWYRQILGQKVEFLVSFYNNEISEKSEIFDDQFSVERPDGSNFTLKIRSTKLEDSAMYFCASSDNLSPRNEQFFGPGTRLTVL.

This clonotype has more than one count but fewer than ten. This chain joins TRBV28 and TRBJ1-1, with 7 bases fitting TRBD1. The germline CDR1 and CDR2 sequences are MDHEN and SYDVKM. The CDR3 sequence is 14 residues long. V dropped 7 bases and J dropped 2; count of bases not matched to a gene: 7. CDR3 nucleotides: TGTGCCAGCACTCTCGGGACAGCAAACACTGAAGCTTTCTTT. Protein sequence: CASTLGTANTEAFF.

The chain has TRBV29-1 and TRBJ2-3, with 12 bases that match TRBD2. J gave up 0 bases and V 0 bases, and 13 bases lay outside the gene matches. Germline lookup yields CDR1 SQVTM and CDR2 ANQGSEA. The CDR3 extends over 20 amino acids. CDR3 residues: CSVEDLLMLAGGASTDTQYF. CDR3 DNA: TGCAGCGTTGAAGATCTTCTGATGCTAGCGGGAGGGGCTAGCACAGATACGCAGTATTTT.

The J gene is TRBJ1-4, the V gene TRBV20-1, with D possibly matching TRBD1 (6 bases). The germline gives CDR1 DFQATT, CDR2 SNEGSKA (reference sequence). The ends were cut back, 6 bases at V and 4 bases at J, with 15 bases in the middle. The CDR3 is made up of 14 amino acids. CDR3 coding DNA: TGCAGTGCCAGGCCAGGGGCTCTTAATGAAAAACTGTTTTTT. Its protein is CSARPGALNEKLFF.

J is TRBJ2-7 and V is TRBV6-2 or TRBV6-3; D gene unclear. Germline V CDR1 and CDR2: MNHEY, SVGEGT. This CDR3 region has 13 residues. Deletions cut 5 bases from V and 2 bases from J, with 10 bases between. Here the CDR3 reads CASSRGETYEQYF. DNA for the CDR3: TGTGCCAGCAGTCGAGGAGAGACCTACGAGCAGTACTTC.